One and the same sample provided the 18 T cell receptor beta chains below, sequenced in a study of blood T cell repertoires in COVID-19. The repertoire was sequenced with immunoSEQ multiplex PCR; TCRdb's copy has only in-frame clones and lacks some. The sample includes 490,000 or so clones, approximately 91% of them seen just once. The specimen was PBMCs or T cells enriched from blood (not recorded which). The receptors derive from a woman aged 55-70 years who had recovered from COVID-19.

V usage is TRBV30 and J usage is TRBJ1-2; D is unclear. V lost 2 bases and J lost 12, with 16 bases in between. This CDR3 comprises 12 residues. The germline CDR1 and CDR2 sequences are GTSNPN and SVGIG (reference sequence). Written as DNA, the CDR3 is TGTGCCTGGAGTCCCCAGCGAGGGCAGAACACCTTC. Translation gives CAWSPQRGQNTF.

CDR3 DNA sequence: TGTGCCATCAGTGAGTCGACTTACAATGAGCAGTTCTTC. Its protein is CAISESTYNEQFF. J is TRBJ2-1 and V is TRBV10-3; D uncertain. The germline V and J ends were trimmed by 0 bases and 4 bases, with 4 bases remaining between them. Germline V CDR1 and CDR2: ENHRY, SYGVKD. This CDR3 region has 13 residues.

The chain employs TRBV5-1 and TRBJ2-1, with 12 bases identical to TRBD2. The CDR3 spans 15 residues. V lost 4 bases, J lost 8 bases, and 7 bases stayed unmatched. The germline CDR1 and CDR2 sequences are SGHRS and YFSETQ. This CDR3 reads CASSPPTSGGDEQFF. CDR3 DNA sequence: TGCGCCAGCAGCCCACCGACTAGCGGGGGCGATGAGCAGTTCTTC.

The J gene is TRBJ2-7, the V gene TRBV5-1; D is possibly TRBD1 (5 bases). This CDR3 contains 14 residues. V lost 0 bases and J 2 bases, leaving 9 bases between the germline ends. The germline CDR1 and CDR2 sequences are SGHRS and YFSETQ. CDR3 residues: CASSLGPGTYEQYF. CDR3 in DNA: TGCGCCAGCAGCTTGGGGCCAGGGACCTACGAGCAGTACTTC.

V usage is TRBV18 and J usage is TRBJ1-1, with 7 positions matching TRBD1. Trimming took 0 bases from V and 11 from J; bases not matched to a gene: 12. The germline V gene has CDR1 KGHSH and CDR2 LQKENI. The CDR3 is 15 amino acids. The CDR3 protein is CASSPPGVGGLEAFF. CDR3 nucleotides: TGTGCCAGCTCACCACCAGGCGTAGGGGGCCTTGAGGCTTTCTTT.

This clone was recorded once. V and J are TRBV4-1 and TRBJ1-3, with 9 positions matching TRBD1. The V segment lost 2 bases and the J segment 0 bases; nucleotides outside the gene matches: 5. Germline V gene sequence: CDR1 MGHRA, CDR2 YSYEKL. This CDR3 region has 17 residues. The DNA for the CDR3 is TGCGCCAGCAGCCAACCGGGACAGGGAAACTCTGGAAACACCATATATTTT. The encoded protein is CASSQPGQGNSGNTIYF.

The V and J genes are TRBV27 and TRBJ1-4; D is uncertain. The ends were cut back, 7 bases at V and 7 bases at J, with 16 bases in the middle. The CDR3 covers 14 residues. Germline CDR1 MNHEY, CDR2 SMNVEV (reference sequence). The CDR3 loop is CASKIGGIGEKLFF. In DNA form, the CDR3 reads TGTGCCAGCAAAATAGGAGGGATCGGTGAAAAACTGTTTTTT.

The rearrangement uses TRBV2 and TRBJ2-1; D perhaps matches TRBD1 (6 bases). Germline V gives CDR1 SNHLY, CDR2 FYNNEI. The CDR3 is 13 residues long. The V end lost 10 bases, the J end lost 1 base, and 11 bases lay between the germline ends. Here the CDR3 DNA reads TGTGCCATCGGACAGCTGTCCTACAATGAGCAGTTCTTC. As protein: CAIGQLSYNEQFF.

The rearrangement links TRBV7-8 to TRBJ1-2, with D maybe TRBD1 (5 bases). Per the germline V gene, CDR1 is SGHVS and CDR2 is FQNEAQ. CDR3 length: 14 residues. V dropped 5 bases and J dropped 0 bases, with 10 bases sitting between them. The chain's CDR3 is CASSVGPSNYGYTF. DNA of the CDR3: TGTGCCAGCAGCGTGGGGCCCTCTAACTATGGCTACACCTTC.

The chain links TRBV29-1 to TRBJ2-1, with D possibly TRBD1 on 5 matching bases. The CDR3 covers 13 residues. Between the trimmed V and J ends, which lost 7 bases and 3 bases, there was a span of 13 bases. CDR1 is SQVTM, CDR2 ANQGSEA, per germline. CDR3 loop: CSAIRVFYNEQFF. CDR3 DNA: TGCAGCGCTATCAGGGTTTTCTACAATGAGCAGTTCTTC.

As DNA, the CDR3 is TGTGCCAGCAGGGCTAGCGGGGGAAAAACGGAGACCCAGTACTTC. It yields the protein CASRASGGKTETQYF. The chain uses TRBV7-8 and TRBJ2-5; TRBD2 agrees at 10 bases. Losses at the gene ends were 6 bases for V and 5 bases for J; bases not matched to a gene: 9. Germline-derived CDR1 and CDR2 are SGHVS and FQNEAQ. The CDR3 extends over 15 amino acids.

This sequence joins TRBV4-2 and TRBJ2-3; D is perhaps TRBD2 (5 bases). Germline loops: CDR1 LGHNA, CDR2 YNFKEQ. V was cut by 3 bases and J by 4 bases, with 11 bases left in between. CDR3 length: 14 residues. DNA of the CDR3: TGTGCCAGCAGCCAGGCATGGACTCCAGATACGCAGTATTTT. Protein sequence: CASSQAWTPDTQYF.

This clone was seen just once. The gene calls are TRBV5-4 and TRBJ2-3; maybe TRBD2 (5 bases). This CDR3 comprises 15 residues. Looked up from germline, CDR1 is SGHNT and CDR2 is YYREEE (reference sequence). V was pared by 2 bases and J by 0 bases, with 10 bases between. The CDR3 loop is CASSFGVTSTDTQYF. The CDR3 nucleotides read TGTGCCAGCAGCTTCGGGGTCACTAGCACAGATACGCAGTATTTT.

The chain combines TRBV7-8 with TRBJ2-3; unclear D gene. CDR1 and CDR2 from the germline V gene are SGHVS and FQNEAQ. This CDR3 is 14 amino acids long. Trimming took 1 base from V and 2 from J, leaving 7 bases between them. The CDR3 DNA is TGTGCCAGCAGCTTAGGCAGGTTCACAGATACGCAGTATTTT. Translation: CASSLGRFTDTQYF.

This clone is a singleton in its sample. The rearrangement links TRBV29-1 to TRBJ2-7; D is ambiguous. Germline V CDR1 and CDR2: SQVTM, ANQGSEA. Trimming cost V 5 bases and J 3 bases, with 14 bases left between them. CDR3 length: 13 residues. Here the CDR3 reads CSVLSTENYEQYF. The CDR3 DNA sequence: TGCAGCGTTTTATCAACAGAGAACTACGAGCAGTACTTC.

The chain is built from TRBV2 and TRBJ1-5; weak D call: TRBD1 (5 bases). From germline, CDR1 is SNHLY and CDR2 FYNNEI. The germline V and J ends were trimmed by 4 bases and 4 bases, with 8 bases remaining between them. This CDR3 contains 13 residues. The CDR3 DNA reads TGTGCCAGCAGTGTCGACAGAAATCAGCCCCAGCATTTT. Translated: CASSVDRNQPQHF.

This sequence joins TRBV5-1 and TRBJ2-2, with D perhaps TRBD2 (6 bases). Germline CDR1 and CDR2: SGHRS and YFSETQ. This CDR3 has 16 residues. The V and J ends lost 1 base and 6 bases respectively, with 16 bases between them. The CDR3: CASSLSAGKGAGELFF. CDR3 in DNA: TGCGCCAGCAGCTTGTCTGCGGGGAAGGGAGCCGGGGAGCTGTTTTTT.

This chain uses TRBV5-1 with TRBJ1-6; 9 bases align to TRBD1. J was trimmed by 5 bases and V by 4 bases; bases with no gene match: 4. Germline V lookup: CDR1 SGHRS, CDR2 YFSETQ. This CDR3 has 15 residues. For the CDR3, the DNA is TGCGCCAGCAGCCCACGGACAGGGGATAATTCACCCCTCCACTTT. Protein product: CASSPRTGDNSPLHF.